One and the same sample provided the 9 T cell receptor beta chains below, sequenced in a study of cytomegalovirus exposure and HLA in healthy donors (dated by TCRdb to about 2017). Library method: the immunoSEQ multiplex PCR assay. The immuneACCESS repertoire file appears here via TCRdb, limited to in-frame rearrangements. These files lack a portion of the clones; in checked studies, under half of the deficit traces to unresolved V genes, and the cause of the others is not known. The sample yields 150,000 or so clones; 65% to 90% were counted once. The top ten hold 20% to 25% of the sample. Sequences were obtained from PBMCs. All receptors come from a man aged 18 to 29 in good health and CMV-seropositive.

This clone was seen only once. The genes are TRBV19 and TRBJ2-5, with TRBD1 as a possible D gene (5 bases). The CDR3 is 14 amino acids. The germline V gene has CDR1 LNHDA and CDR2 SQIVND (reference sequence). The V gene lost 7 bases and the J gene lost 5 bases, with 17 bases spanning the gap. CDR3: CASTPSQASETQYF. The CDR3 DNA sequence: TGTGCCAGTACCCCGTCACAGGCAAGCGAGACCCAGTACTTC.

The chain links TRBV7-9 to TRBJ2-2, with 8 bases aligning to TRBD2. The ends lost 5 bases at V and 4 bases at J; junction bases unmatched: 6. Per the germline V gene, CDR1 is SEHNR and CDR2 is FQNEAQ (reference sequence). This CDR3 is 15 amino acids long. CDR3 coding DNA: TGTGCCAGCAGCCCACGCGGGGGGAGCACCGGGGAGCTGTTTTTT. Translation: CASSPRGGSTGELFF.

This clone was counted a few times. This chain uses TRBV9 with TRBJ1-1, with TRBD1 identical over 7 bases. Germline V gene data show CDR1 as SGDLS and CDR2 as YYNGEE. J lost 7 bases, V lost 3 bases, and 9 bases had no gene match. The CDR3 extends over 14 amino acids. CDR3 protein: CASSGRQGSFEAFF. The CDR3 region has the DNA TGTGCCAGCAGCGGACGACAGGGATCCTTTGAAGCTTTCTTT.

The chain has TRBV5-6 and TRBJ2-1, with D perhaps TRBD1 (5 bases). Germline values: CDR1 SGHDT, CDR2 YYEEEE. CDR3 length equals 15 residues. The V end was cut by 4 bases, the J end by 0 bases, with 11 bases between. The DNA for the CDR3 is TGTGCCAGCAGCCCAGGGTTCAGCTCCTACAATGAGCAGTTCTTC. It codes for CASSPGFSSYNEQFF. The whole variable domain, remainder taken from reference TRBV5-6 and TRBJ2-1, is DAGVTQSPTHLIKTRGQQVTLRCSPKSGHDTVSWYQQALGQGPQFIFQYYEEEERQRGNFPDRFSGHQFPNYSSELNVNALLLGDSALYLCASSPGFSSYNEQFFGPGTRLTVL.

The chain recombines TRBV4-1 with TRBJ2-3; 7 bases line up with TRBD2. The CDR3 has 17 residues. CDR1 is MGHRA and CDR2 is YSYEKL in the germline V gene. With 3 bases clipped from V and 3 bases from J, the junction kept 12 bases outside the gene matches. CDR3 sequence reads: CASSQGTTVGYTDTQYF. In DNA form, the CDR3 reads TGCGCCAGCAGCCAGGGGACTACGGTGGGTTATACAGATACGCAGTATTTT.

The chain has TRBV11-2 and TRBJ1-5, with D perhaps TRBD1 (5 bases). The CDR3 consists of 15 residues. Germline V gene sequence: CDR1 SGHAT, CDR2 FQNNGV. V gave up 4 bases and J gave up 5 bases, with 15 bases separating them. The CDR3 region is CASSWVYTGHQPQHF. CDR3 bases: TGTGCCAGCAGCTGGGTATACACAGGTCATCAGCCCCAGCATTTT.

V is TRBV2 and J is TRBJ2-5; 8 positions agree with TRBD1. Germline V CDR1 and CDR2: SNHLY, FYNNEI. The CDR3 has 13 residues. Trimming at V came to 6 bases and at J to 2 bases, leaving 2 bases not matched to a gene. CDR3 in amino acids: CASSRGRQETQYF. CDR3 bases: TGTGCCAGCAGCAGGGGGCGGCAAGAGACCCAGTACTTC.

The chain couples TRBV6-4 to TRBJ2-7, with D perhaps matching TRBD1 (5 bases). CDR1 and CDR2 (germline): MRHNA, SNTAGT. The CDR3 is 13 residues long. V was shortened by 2 bases and J by 2 bases, with 7 bases between the two germline ends. CDR3 nucleotide sequence: TGTGCCAGCAGTGACCAGGGTACCTACGAGCAGTACTTC. Translating it yields CASSDQGTYEQYF.

This chain links TRBV4-1 with TRBJ1-1; 9 positions agree with TRBD1. Unmatched junction bases numbered 8, after V lost 2 bases and J lost 4 bases. Looked up from germline, CDR1 is MGHRA and CDR2 is YSYEKL. This CDR3 spans 16 amino acids. The CDR3 sequence is CASSQPTQGARTEAFF. DNA for the CDR3: TGCGCCAGCAGCCAACCCACACAGGGGGCGCGCACTGAAGCTTTCTTT.